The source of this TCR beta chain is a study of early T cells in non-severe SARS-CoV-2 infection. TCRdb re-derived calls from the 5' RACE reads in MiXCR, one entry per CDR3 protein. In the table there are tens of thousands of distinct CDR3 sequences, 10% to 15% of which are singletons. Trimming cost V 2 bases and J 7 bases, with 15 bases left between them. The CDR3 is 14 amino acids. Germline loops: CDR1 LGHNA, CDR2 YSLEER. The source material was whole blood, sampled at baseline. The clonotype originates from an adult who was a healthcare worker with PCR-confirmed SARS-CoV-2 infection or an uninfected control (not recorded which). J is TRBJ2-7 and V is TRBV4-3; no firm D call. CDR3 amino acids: CASSQNKAVKEQYF. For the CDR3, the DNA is TGCGCCAGCAGCCAAAATAAGGCGGTCAAAGAGCAGTACTTC.